These T cell receptor beta chains were read from a single sample in a study of blood T cell repertoires in COVID-19. Sequenced by immunoSEQ multiplex PCR; TCRdb stores in-frame clones only, minus some. The table includes 210,000 or so clones, over 80% detected once. Sample: peripheral blood. The origin of the receptors is a human donor in a cohort sampled during active COVID-19. Both conserved end residues are part of each CDR3. Fields, in order: V gene, clone size, J gene, D gene, CDR3 protein, CDR3 DNA. D genes are given only for firm matches. Clone size appears in some rows only: once, few, many, or a class for an expanded clone.

TRBV28	once	TRBJ1-4	-	CASRAGRGRGDEKLFF	TGTGCCAGCAGAGCCGGGAGAGGAAGGGGAGATGAAAAACTGTTTTTT
TRBV28	-	TRBJ2-3	TRBD1	CATSRQGTDTQYF	TGTGCCACCTCACGACAGGGAACAGATACGCAGTATTTT
TRBV29-1	-	TRBJ1-2	-	CSVKGAISNYGYTF	TGCAGCGTTAAAGGGGCCATCTCTAACTATGGCTACACCTTC
TRBV3-1/TRBV3-2	-	TRBJ2-4	TRBD1	CASSRLTGGKNIQYF	TGTGCCAGCAGCCGCTTGACAGGGGGCAAAAACATTCAGTACTTC
TRBV18	-	TRBJ2-6	TRBD1	CASSGTASSGANVLTF	TGTGCCAGCTCCGGGACAGCTAGCTCTGGGGCCAACGTCCTGACTTTC
TRBV19	few	TRBJ2-1	TRBD1	CASSIGTGGKGEQFF	TGTGCCAGTAGTATCGGGACAGGGGGTAAGGGGGAGCAGTTCTTC
TRBV7-3	-	TRBJ2-6	-	CASSQMGAGANVLTF	TGTGCCAGCAGCCAAATGGGGGCCGGGGCCAACGTCCTGACTTTC
TRBV3-1/TRBV3-2	-	TRBJ2-7	TRBD2	CASSQGAGDLEEQYF	TGTGCCAGCAGCCAAGGAGCGGGAGATCTGGAGGAGCAGTACTTC
TRBV4-3	few	TRBJ1-1	TRBD1	CASSLAPTGENTEAFF	TGCGCCAGCAGCCTCGCACCGACAGGGGAGAACACTGAAGCTTTCTTT
TRBV9	-	TRBJ2-7	-	CASSVGSSYEQYF	TGTGCCAGCAGCGTGGGGAGCTCCTACGAGCAGTACTTC
TRBV7-9	-	TRBJ1-2	-	CASTNREF	TGTGCCAGCACCAACAGGGAATTC
TRBV5-1	-	TRBJ2-7	TRBD1	CASSSGGQAYEQYF	TGCGCCAGCAGCTCAGGTGGACAGGCCTACGAGCAGTACTTC
TRBV27	-	TRBJ2-7	TRBD1	CASSPPGQGAYEQYF	TGTGCCAGCAGTCCGCCGGGACAGGGGGCCTACGAGCAGTACTTC
TRBV18	-	TRBJ1-1	-	CASSPRPSNTEAFF	TGTGCCAGCTCACCACGGCCCTCGAACACTGAAGCTTTCTTT
TRBV28	-	TRBJ1-5	-	CASRLEQGSNQPQHF	TGTGCCAGCAGGCTAGAACAGGGTAGCAATCAGCCCCAGCATTTT
TRBV5-1	once	TRBJ2-7	-	CASSPRQGQYF	TGCGCCAGCAGCCCCCGGCAGGGGCAGTACTTC
TRBV5-1	few	TRBJ2-1	TRBD1	CASSLAGQGGSYNEQFF	TGCGCCAGCAGCTTGGCGGGACAGGGGGGATCCTACAATGAGCAGTTCTTC
TRBV5-4	-	TRBJ2-3	-	CASSHEGGTDTQYF	TGTGCCAGCAGCCATGAGGGGGGCACAGATACGCAGTATTTT
TRBV6-2/TRBV6-3	-	TRBJ1-2	TRBD1	CASSYSGTGGADGYTF	TGTGCCAGCAGTTACTCTGGGACAGGGGGCGCGGATGGCTACACCTTC
TRBV4-3	-	TRBJ1-3	-	CASSQSGFSGNTIYF	TGCGCCAGCAGCCAAAGTGGCTTCTCTGGAAACACCATATATTTT
TRBV7-2	once	TRBJ1-2	TRBD1	CASVRGQVIANYGYTF	TGTGCCAGCGTAAGGGGACAGGTCATAGCCAACTATGGCTACACCTTC
TRBV15	-	TRBJ1-2	TRBD1	CATSPGQGAIYGYTF	TGTGCCACCAGCCCTGGACAGGGGGCGATCTATGGCTACACCTTC
TRBV28	few	TRBJ2-1	-	CASSRNEQFF	TGTGCCAGCAGTCGCAATGAGCAGTTCTTC
TRBV6-6	few	TRBJ2-2	-	CASSSNTGELFF	TGTGCCAGCAGTTCAAACACCGGGGAGCTGTTTTTT
TRBV29-1	-	TRBJ2-7	TRBD1	CSVLHDRVYEQYF	TGCAGCGTCCTCCATGACAGGGTCTACGAGCAGTACTTC
TRBV27	few	TRBJ2-7	-	CASRLPTYEQYF	TGTGCCAGCAGGCTTCCTACCTACGAGCAGTACTTC
TRBV7-3	-	TRBJ2-2	TRBD2	CASSLNPSGRAGTGELFF	TGTGCCAGCAGCTTAAATCCTAGCGGGAGGGCTGGGACCGGGGAGCTGTTTTTT
TRBV12-3/TRBV12-4	-	TRBJ1-5	-	CASSLQQYQPQHF	TGTGCCAGCAGTCTTCAACAATATCAGCCCCAGCATTTT
TRBV5-1	-	TRBJ2-7	TRBD2	CASSPGLAGLDEQYF	TGCGCCAGCAGCCCGGGACTAGCGGGACTCGACGAGCAGTACTTC
TRBV7-2	-	TRBJ2-7	-	CASSLTRTSEQYF	TGTGCCAGCAGCCTGACTAGAACGAGCGAGCAGTACTTC
TRBV7-9	-	TRBJ1-3	-	CASSRDSSGNTIYF	TGTGCCAGCAGCCGTGACAGCTCTGGAAACACCATATATTTT
TRBV13	-	TRBJ1-3	-	CASSLGQLFSGNTIYF	TGTGCCAGCAGCTTAGGCCAACTTTTCTCTGGAAACACCATATATTTT
TRBV28	once	TRBJ2-1	-	CAADRAEGRNDNEQFF	TGTGCCGCAGACCGAGCGGAAGGGAGGAATGACAATGAGCAGTTCTTC
TRBV4-1	-	TRBJ2-7	TRBD1	CASSRTGQGKKEQYF	TGCGCCAGCAGTCGAACGGGACAGGGTAAAAAAGAGCAGTACTTC
TRBV28	-	TRBJ2-7	-	CATQGPGAAYEQYF	TGTGCCACCCAGGGCCCTGGCGCGGCCTACGAGCAGTACTTC
TRBV7-2	-	TRBJ2-7	TRBD2	CASSRTSGGNYEQYF	TGTGCCAGCAGCCGGACTAGCGGGGGAAACTACGAGCAGTACTTC
TRBV19	-	TRBJ2-1	-	CASAASSYNEQFF	TGTGCCAGCGCAGCGAGCTCCTACAATGAGCAGTTCTTC
TRBV3-1/TRBV3-2	-	TRBJ2-2	TRBD2	CASSLRSTSGRVAGELFF	TGTGCCAGCAGCCTAAGATCGACTAGCGGGAGGGTGGCCGGGGAGCTGTTTTTT
TRBV27	-	TRBJ2-7	TRBD1	CASSNMGTGAYEQYF	TGTGCCAGCAGTAATATGGGGACAGGGGCCTACGAGCAGTACTTC
TRBV27	-	TRBJ2-1	-	CASSSSGLNEQFF	TGTGCCAGCAGTTCCTCGGGACTCAATGAGCAGTTCTTC
TRBV21-1	-	TRBJ2-7	-	CASSKGPREGGPGTSDSYEQYF	TGTGCCAGCAGCAAAGGACCAAGAGAAGGGGGCCCAGGGACTAGCGACTCCTACGAGCAGTACTTC
TRBV6-5	few	TRBJ2-7	TRBD1	CASSYSDRGEQYF	TGTGCCAGCAGTTACTCTGACAGGGGCGAGCAGTACTTC
TRBV5-5	-	TRBJ2-7	TRBD2	CASSSGTSSYEQYF	TGTGCCAGCAGCTCCGGGACTAGCTCCTACGAGCAGTACTTC
TRBV4-1	-	TRBJ2-7	TRBD2	CASSQEGGREVYEQYF	TGCGCCAGCAGCCAAGAAGGAGGGCGGGAGGTCTACGAGCAGTACTTC
TRBV19	once	TRBJ1-1	-	CASSIHRTEAFF	TGTGCCAGTAGTATCCACAGGACTGAAGCTTTCTTT
TRBV11-3	-	TRBJ2-5	-	CASSLRKTDQETQYF	TGTGCCAGCAGCTTAAGGAAGACAGACCAAGAGACCCAGTACTTC
TRBV7-2	-	TRBJ2-2	-	CASGIKRTNTGELFF	TGTGCCAGCGGGATCAAGCGGACGAACACCGGGGAGCTGTTTTTT
TRBV18	-	TRBJ1-4	-	CASSLNPGPNEKLFF	TGTGCCAGCTCTCTCAACCCAGGGCCTAATGAAAAACTGTTTTTT
TRBV5-1	-	TRBJ1-2	-	CASSKEQGHGYTF	TGCGCCAGCAGCAAAGAGCAGGGGCATGGCTACACCTTC
TRBV10-2	-	TRBJ1-4	-	CASSDRSLGASEKLFF	TGCGCCAGCAGTGATCGGTCGTTGGGGGCTAGTGAAAAACTGTTTTTT
TRBV7-3	-	TRBJ1-1	-	CASSIQGGMTEAFF	TGTGCCAGCAGCATCCAGGGAGGGATGACTGAAGCTTTCTTT
TRBV19	-	TRBJ2-5	-	CASSISPTRAQETQYF	TGTGCCAGTAGTATCTCTCCTACCAGGGCCCAAGAGACCCAGTACTTC
TRBV7-2	-	TRBJ2-7	-	CASSLGSAASYEQYF	TGTGCCAGCAGCTTAGGGTCAGCAGCGTCCTACGAGCAGTACTTC
TRBV7-8	-	TRBJ2-1	TRBD2	CASSSRETEDEQFF	TGTGCCAGCAGCTCGCGGGAGACGGAGGATGAGCAGTTCTTC
TRBV19	-	TRBJ1-5	-	CASSKTPWGNQPQHF	TGTGCCAGTAGTAAGACACCGTGGGGCAATCAGCCCCAGCATTTT
TRBV28	-	TRBJ1-1	-	CASSPALGPNTEAFF	TGTGCCAGCAGTCCCGCGTTGGGGCCGAACACTGAAGCTTTCTTT
TRBV21-1	-	TRBJ1-2	-	CASSTFDRVGGYTF	TGTGCCAGCAGCACCTTCGACAGGGTGGGTGGCTACACCTTC
TRBV5-1	-	TRBJ2-5	TRBD2	CASQSGTWETQYF	TGCGCCAGCCAGAGCGGGACGTGGGAGACCCAGTACTTC